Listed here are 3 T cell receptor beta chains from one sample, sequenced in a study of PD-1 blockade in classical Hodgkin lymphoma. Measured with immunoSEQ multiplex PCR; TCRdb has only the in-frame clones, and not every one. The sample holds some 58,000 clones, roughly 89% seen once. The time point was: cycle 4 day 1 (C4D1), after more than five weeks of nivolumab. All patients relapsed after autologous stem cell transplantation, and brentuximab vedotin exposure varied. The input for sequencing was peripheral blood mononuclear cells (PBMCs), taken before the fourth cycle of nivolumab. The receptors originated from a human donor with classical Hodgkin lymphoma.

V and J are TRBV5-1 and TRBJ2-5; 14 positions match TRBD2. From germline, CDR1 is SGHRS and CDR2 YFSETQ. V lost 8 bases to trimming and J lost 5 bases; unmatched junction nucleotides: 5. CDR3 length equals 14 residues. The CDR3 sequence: CASRGLAGGETQYF. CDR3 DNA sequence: TGCGCCAGTAGAGGACTAGCGGGGGGTGAGACCCAGTACTTC.

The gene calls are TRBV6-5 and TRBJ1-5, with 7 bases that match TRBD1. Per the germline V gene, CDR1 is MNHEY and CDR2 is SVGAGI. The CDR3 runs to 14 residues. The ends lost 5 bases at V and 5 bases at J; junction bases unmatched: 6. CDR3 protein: CASSRGLSYQPQHF. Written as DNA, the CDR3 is TGTGCCAGCAGTAGGGGGCTTTCTTATCAGCCCCAGCATTTT.

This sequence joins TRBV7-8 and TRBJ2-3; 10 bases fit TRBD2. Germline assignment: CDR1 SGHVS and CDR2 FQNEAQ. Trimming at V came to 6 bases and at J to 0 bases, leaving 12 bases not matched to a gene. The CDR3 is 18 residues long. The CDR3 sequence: CASSPGLAEHSSTDTQYF. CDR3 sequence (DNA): TGTGCCAGCAGTCCCGGACTAGCGGAGCACTCCAGCACAGATACGCAGTATTTT.